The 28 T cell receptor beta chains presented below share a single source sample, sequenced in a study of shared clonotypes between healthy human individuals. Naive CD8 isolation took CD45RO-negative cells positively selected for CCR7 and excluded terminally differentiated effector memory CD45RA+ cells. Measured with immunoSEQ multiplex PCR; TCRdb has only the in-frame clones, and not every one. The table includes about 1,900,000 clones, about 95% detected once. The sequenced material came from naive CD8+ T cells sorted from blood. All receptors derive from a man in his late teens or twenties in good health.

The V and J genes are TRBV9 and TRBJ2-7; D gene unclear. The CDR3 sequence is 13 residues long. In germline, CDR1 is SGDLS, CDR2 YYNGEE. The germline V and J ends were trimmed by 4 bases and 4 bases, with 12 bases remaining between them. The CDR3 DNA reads TGTGCCAGCAGCCCCTCCCGAAGTTACGAGCAGTACTTC. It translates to CASSPSRSYEQYF.

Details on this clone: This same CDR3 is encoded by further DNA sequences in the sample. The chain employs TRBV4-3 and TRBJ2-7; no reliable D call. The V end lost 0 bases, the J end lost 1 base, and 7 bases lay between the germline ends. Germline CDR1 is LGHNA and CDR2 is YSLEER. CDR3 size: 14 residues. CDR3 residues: CASSQDVGSYEQYF. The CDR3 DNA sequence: TGCGCCAGCAGCCAAGATGTCGGGTCCTACGAGCAGTACTTC.

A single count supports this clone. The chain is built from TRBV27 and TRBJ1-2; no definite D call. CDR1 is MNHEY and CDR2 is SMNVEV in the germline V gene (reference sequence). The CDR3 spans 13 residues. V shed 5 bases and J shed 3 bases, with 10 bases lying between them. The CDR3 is CASSPLADYGYTF. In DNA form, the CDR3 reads TGTGCCAGCAGTCCGTTAGCAGACTATGGCTACACCTTC.

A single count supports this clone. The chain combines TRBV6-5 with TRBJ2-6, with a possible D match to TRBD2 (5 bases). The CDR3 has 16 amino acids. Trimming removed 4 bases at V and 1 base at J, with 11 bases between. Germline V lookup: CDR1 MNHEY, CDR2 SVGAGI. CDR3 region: CASSSPRDSGANVLTF. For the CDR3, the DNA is TGTGCCAGCAGTTCCCCGAGGGATTCTGGGGCCAACGTCCTGACTTTC.

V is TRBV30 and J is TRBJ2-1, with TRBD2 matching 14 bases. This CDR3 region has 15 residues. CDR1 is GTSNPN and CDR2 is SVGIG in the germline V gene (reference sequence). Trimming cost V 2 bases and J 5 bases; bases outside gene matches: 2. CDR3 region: CAWSLTSGRDNEQFF. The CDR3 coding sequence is TGTGCCTGGAGTTTGACTAGCGGGAGGGACAATGAGCAGTTCTTC.

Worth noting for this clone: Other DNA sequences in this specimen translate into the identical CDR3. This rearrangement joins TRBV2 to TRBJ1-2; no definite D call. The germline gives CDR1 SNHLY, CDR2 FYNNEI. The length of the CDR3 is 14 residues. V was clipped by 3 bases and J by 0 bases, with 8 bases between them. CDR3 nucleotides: TGTGCCAGCAGTGAGGGCAGGTCTAACTATGGCTACACCTTC. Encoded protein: CASSEGRSNYGYTF.

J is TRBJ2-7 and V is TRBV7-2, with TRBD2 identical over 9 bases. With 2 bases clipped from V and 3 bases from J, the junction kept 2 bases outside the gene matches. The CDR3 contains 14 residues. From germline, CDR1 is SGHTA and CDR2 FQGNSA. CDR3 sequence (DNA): TGTGCCAGCAGCTTATCAGCGGGAGGCTACGAGCAGTACTTC. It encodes CASSLSAGGYEQYF.

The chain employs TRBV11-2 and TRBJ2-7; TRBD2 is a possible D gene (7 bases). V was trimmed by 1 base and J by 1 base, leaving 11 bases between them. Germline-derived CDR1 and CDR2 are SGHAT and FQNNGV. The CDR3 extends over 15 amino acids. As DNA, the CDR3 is TGTGCCAGCAGCTTAGGGGGGGGCTGGTCCTACGAGCAGTACTTC. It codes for CASSLGGGWSYEQYF. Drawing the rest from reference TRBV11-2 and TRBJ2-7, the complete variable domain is EAGVAQSPRYKIIEKRQSVAFWCNPISGHATLYWYQQILGQGPKLLIQFQNNGVVDDSQLPKDRFSAERLKGVDSTLKIQPAKLEDSAVYLCASSLGGGWSYEQYFGPGTRLTVT.

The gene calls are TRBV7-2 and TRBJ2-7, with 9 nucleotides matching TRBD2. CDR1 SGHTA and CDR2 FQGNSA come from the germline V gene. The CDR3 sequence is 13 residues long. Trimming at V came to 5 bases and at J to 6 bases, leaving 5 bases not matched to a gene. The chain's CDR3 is CASSTGLALEQYF. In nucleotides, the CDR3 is TGTGCCAGCAGCACGGGACTAGCTCTCGAGCAGTACTTC.

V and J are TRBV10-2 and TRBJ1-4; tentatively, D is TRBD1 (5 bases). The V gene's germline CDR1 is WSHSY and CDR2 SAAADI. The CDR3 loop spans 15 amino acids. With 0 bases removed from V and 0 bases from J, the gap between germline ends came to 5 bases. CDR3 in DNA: TGCGCCAGCAGTGAGTCAGGGGCAACTAATGAAAAACTGTTTTTT. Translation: CASSESGATNEKLFF.

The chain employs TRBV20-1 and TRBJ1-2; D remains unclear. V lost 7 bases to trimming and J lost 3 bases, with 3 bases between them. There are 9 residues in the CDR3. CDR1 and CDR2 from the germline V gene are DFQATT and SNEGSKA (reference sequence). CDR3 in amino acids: CSVDYGYTF. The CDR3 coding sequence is TGCAGTGTTGACTATGGCTACACCTTC.

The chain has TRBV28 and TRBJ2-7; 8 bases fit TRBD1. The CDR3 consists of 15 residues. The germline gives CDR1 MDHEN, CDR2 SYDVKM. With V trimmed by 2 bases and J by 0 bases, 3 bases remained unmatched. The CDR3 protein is CASSLGTGPSYEQYF. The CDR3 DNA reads TGTGCCAGCAGTTTAGGGACAGGTCCCTCCTACGAGCAGTACTTC.

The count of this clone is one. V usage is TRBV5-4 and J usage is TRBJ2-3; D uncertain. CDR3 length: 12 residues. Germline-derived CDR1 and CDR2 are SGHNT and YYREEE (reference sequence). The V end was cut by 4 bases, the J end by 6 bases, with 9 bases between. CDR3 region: CASSDQADTQYF. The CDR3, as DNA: TGTGCCAGCAGCGACCAAGCTGATACGCAGTATTTT.

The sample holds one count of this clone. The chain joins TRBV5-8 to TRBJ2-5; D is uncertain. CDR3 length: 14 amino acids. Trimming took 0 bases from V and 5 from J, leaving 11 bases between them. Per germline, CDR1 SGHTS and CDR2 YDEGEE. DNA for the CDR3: TGTGCCAGCAGCTTGGCCGAAGTTGAGGAGACCCAGTACTTC. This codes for CASSLAEVEETQYF.

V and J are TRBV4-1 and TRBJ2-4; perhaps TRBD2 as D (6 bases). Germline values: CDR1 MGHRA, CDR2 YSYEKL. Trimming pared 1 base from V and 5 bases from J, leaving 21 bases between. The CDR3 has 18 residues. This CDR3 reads CASSQVTVMRDRENIQYF. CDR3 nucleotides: TGCGCCAGCAGCCAAGTTACCGTGATGCGGGATCGGGAAAACATTCAGTACTTC.

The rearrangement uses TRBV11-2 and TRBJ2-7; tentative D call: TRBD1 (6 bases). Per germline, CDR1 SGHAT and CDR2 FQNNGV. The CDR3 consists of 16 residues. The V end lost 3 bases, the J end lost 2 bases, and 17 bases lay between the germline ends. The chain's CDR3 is CASSFGGMGRTYEQYF. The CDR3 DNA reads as TGTGCCAGCAGCTTTGGGGGCATGGGGAGAACCTACGAGCAGTACTTC.

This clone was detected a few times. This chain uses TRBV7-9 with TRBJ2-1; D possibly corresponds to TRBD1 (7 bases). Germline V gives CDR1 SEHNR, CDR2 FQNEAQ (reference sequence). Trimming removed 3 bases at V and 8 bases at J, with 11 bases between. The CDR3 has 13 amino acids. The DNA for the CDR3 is TGTGCCAGCAGCTTGGACAGGAGGGATGAGCAGTTCTTC. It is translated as CASSLDRRDEQFF.

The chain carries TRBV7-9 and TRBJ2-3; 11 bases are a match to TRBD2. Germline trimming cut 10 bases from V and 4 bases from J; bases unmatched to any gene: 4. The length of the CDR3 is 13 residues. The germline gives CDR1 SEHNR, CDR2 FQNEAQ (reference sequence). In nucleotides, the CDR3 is TGTGCCACCTATAGCGGGGGGGCAGATACGCAGTATTTT. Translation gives CATYSGGADTQYF.

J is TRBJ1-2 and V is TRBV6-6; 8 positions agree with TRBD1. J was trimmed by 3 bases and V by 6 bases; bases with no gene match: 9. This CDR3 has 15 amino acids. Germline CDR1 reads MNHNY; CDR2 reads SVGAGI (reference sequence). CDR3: CASSDGQGLDYGYTF. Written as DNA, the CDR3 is TGTGCCAGCAGCGATGGACAGGGCTTGGACTATGGCTACACCTTC.

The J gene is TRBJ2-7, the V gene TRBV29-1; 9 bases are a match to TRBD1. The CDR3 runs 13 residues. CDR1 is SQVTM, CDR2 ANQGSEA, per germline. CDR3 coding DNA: TGCGGATGCATGGGGACAGGGCCCTACGAGCAGTACTTC. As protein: CGCMGTGPYEQYF.

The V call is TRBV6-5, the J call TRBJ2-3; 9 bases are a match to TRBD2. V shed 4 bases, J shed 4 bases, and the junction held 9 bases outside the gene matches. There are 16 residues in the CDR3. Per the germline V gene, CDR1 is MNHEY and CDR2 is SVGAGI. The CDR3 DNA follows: TGTGCCAGCAGTTGGCTTAGCGGGAGTCAGTCAGATACGCAGTATTTT. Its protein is CASSWLSGSQSDTQYF.

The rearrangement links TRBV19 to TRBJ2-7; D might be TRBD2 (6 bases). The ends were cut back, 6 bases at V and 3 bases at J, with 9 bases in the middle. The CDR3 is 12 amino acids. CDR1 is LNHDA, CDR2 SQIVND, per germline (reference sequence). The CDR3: CASRGGVYEQYF. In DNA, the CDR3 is TGTGCCAGTAGAGGCGGGGTCTACGAGCAGTACTTC.

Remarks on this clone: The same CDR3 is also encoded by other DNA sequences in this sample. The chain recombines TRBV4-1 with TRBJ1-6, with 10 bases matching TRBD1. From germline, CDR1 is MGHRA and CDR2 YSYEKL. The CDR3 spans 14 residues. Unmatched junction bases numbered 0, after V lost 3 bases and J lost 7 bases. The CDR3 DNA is TGCGCCAGCAGCCAGGGACAGGGGAATTCACCCCTCCACTTT. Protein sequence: CASSQGQGNSPLHF.

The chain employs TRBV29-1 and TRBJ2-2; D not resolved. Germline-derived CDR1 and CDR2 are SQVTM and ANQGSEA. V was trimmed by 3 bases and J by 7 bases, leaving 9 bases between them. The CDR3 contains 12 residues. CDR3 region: CSVEWQNGELFF. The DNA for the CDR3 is TGCAGCGTTGAGTGGCAAAACGGGGAGCTGTTTTTT.

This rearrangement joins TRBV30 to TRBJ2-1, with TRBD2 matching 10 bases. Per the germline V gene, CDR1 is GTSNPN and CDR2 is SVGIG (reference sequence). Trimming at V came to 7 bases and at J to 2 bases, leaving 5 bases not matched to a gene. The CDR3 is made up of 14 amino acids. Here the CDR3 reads CASGSGRAYNEQFF. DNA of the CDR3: TGTGCCTCTGGGAGCGGGAGGGCCTACAATGAGCAGTTCTTC.

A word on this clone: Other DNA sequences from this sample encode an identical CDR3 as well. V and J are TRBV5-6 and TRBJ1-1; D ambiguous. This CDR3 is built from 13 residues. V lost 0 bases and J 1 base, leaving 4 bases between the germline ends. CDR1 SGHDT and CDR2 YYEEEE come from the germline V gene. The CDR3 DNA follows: TGTGCCAGCAGCTTGGGGGAGAACACTGAAGCTTTCTTT. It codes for CASSLGENTEAFF.

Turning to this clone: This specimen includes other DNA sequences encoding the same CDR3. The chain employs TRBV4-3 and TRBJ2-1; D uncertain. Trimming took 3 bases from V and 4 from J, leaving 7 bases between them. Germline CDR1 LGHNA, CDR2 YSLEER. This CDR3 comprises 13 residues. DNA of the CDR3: TGCGCCAGCAGCCAGAGCTTATACAATGAGCAGTTCTTC. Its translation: CASSQSLYNEQFF.

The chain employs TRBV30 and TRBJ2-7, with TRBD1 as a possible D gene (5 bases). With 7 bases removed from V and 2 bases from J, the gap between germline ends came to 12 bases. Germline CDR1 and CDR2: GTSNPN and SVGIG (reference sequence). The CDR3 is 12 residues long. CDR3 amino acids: CAFEDTTYEQYF. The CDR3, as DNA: TGTGCCTTTGAGGACACAACCTACGAGCAGTACTTC. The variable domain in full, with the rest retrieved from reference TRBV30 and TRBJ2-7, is SQTIHQWPATLVQPVGSPLSLECTVEGTSNPNLYWYRQAAGRGLQLLFYSVGIGQISSEVPQNLSASRPQDRQFILSSKKLLLSDSGFYLCAFEDTTYEQYFGPGTRLTVT.